This T cell receptor (beta chain) emerged from a study of a mutant IDH1 vaccine in newly diagnosed glioma. Study details: Commencement of vaccination occurred 4-6 weeks following radiotherapy alone, or concurrently with temozolomide cycles. Study-wide points: The occurrence of vaccine-induced immune responses was seen in around 94% of patients.

A remark on this clone: Its target is not known.

Trimming pared 8 bases from V and 0 bases from J, leaving 13 bases between. The CDR3 totals 15 residues. In germline, CDR1 is LGHNA, CDR2 YNFKEQ. Here immunoSEQ multiplex PCR was the method, and the copy in TCRdb shows in-frame clones only, minus some. The sample lists tens of thousands of clones, approximately 78% occurring once. Time point here: week 47, end of study. The content of each vaccine dose was 300 ug of mutant IDH1 20-mer peptide, and topical imiquimod accompanied it. Each patient was administered eight vaccinations, scheduled in weeks 1, 3, 5, 7, 11, 15, 19 and 23. The genes are TRBV4-2 and TRBJ2-2; D call uncertain. This clonotype originated in a man aged 40-50 years with glioma. Material: PBMCs, obtained from a glioma patient whose treatment included an IDH1 peptide vaccine. The DNA for the CDR3 is TGTGCCAGCCGCCGGGCCGCACCGAACACCGGGGAGCTGTTTTTT. This translates into CASRRAAPNTGELFF.